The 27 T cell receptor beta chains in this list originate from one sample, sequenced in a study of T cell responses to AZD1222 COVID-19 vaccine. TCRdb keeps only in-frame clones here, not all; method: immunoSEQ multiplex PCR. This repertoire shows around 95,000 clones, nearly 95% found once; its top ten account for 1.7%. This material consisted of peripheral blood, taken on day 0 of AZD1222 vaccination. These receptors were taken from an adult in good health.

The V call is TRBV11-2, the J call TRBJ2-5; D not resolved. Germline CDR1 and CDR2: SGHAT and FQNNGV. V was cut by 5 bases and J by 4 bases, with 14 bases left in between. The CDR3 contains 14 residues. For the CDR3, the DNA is TGTGCCAGCAGCCCCTCCGCTGACGGAGAGACCCAGTACTTC. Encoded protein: CASSPSADGETQYF.

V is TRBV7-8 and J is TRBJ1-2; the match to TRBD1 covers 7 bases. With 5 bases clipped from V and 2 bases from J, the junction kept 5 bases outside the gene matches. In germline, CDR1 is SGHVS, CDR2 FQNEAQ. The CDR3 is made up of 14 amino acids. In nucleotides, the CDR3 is TGTGCCAGCAGCCCAATGACAGGGAACTATGGCTACACCTTC. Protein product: CASSPMTGNYGYTF.

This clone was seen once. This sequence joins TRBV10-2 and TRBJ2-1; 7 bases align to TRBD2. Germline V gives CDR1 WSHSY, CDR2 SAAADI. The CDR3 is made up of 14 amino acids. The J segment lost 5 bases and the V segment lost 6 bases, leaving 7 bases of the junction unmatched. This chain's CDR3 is CASRLRLADNEQFF. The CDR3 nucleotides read TGCGCCAGCAGACTGCGGCTAGCGGACAATGAGCAGTTCTTC.

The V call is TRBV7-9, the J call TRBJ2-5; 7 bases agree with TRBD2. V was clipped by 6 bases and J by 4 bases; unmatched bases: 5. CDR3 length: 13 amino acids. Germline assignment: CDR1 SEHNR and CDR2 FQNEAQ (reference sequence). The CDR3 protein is CASSSIAGETQYF. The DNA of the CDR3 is TGTGCCAGCAGTTCCATAGCGGGAGAGACCCAGTACTTC.

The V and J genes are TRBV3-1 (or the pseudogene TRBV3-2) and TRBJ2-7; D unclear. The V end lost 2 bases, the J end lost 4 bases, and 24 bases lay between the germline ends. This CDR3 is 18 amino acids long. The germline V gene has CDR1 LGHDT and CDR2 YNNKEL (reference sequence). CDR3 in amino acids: CASSQPRSKDGLQYEQYF. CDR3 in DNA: TGTGCCAGCAGCCAACCTCGCAGTAAGGACGGGCTACAATACGAGCAGTACTTC.

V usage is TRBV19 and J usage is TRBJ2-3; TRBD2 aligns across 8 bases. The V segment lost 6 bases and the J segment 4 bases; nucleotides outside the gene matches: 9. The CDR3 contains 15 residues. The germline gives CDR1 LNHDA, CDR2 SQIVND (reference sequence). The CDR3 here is CASRLKAGASDTQYF. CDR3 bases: TGTGCCAGTAGATTGAAAGCGGGAGCTTCAGATACGCAGTATTTT.

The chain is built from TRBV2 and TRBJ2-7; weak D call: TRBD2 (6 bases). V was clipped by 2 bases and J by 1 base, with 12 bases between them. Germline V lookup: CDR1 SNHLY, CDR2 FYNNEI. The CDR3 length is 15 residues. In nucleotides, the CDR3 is TGTGCCAGCAGTGAAAGGCTCAGCGGGTCCTACGAGCAGTACTTC. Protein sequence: CASSERLSGSYEQYF.

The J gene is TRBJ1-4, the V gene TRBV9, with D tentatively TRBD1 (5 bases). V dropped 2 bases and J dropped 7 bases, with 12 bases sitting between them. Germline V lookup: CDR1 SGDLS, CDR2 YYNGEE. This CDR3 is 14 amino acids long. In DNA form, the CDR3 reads TGTGCCAGCAGCGTGGGGGACTTAGGTGAAAAACTGTTTTTT. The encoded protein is CASSVGDLGEKLFF.

The CDR3 nucleotides are TGTGCCAGCAGTTTTACAGACACTGGAAACACCATATATTTT. Encoded protein: CASSFTDTGNTIYF. The V call is TRBV2, the J call TRBJ1-3; no firm D call. Germline-derived CDR1 and CDR2 are SNHLY and FYNNEI. The V and J ends lost 5 bases and 2 bases respectively, with 10 bases between them. This CDR3 contains 14 residues.

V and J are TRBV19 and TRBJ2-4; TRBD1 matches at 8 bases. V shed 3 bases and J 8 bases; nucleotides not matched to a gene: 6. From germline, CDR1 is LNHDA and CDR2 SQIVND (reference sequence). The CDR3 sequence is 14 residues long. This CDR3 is CASSIAGQGHIQYF. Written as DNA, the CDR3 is TGTGCCAGTAGTATCGCAGGACAGGGACACATTCAGTACTTC.

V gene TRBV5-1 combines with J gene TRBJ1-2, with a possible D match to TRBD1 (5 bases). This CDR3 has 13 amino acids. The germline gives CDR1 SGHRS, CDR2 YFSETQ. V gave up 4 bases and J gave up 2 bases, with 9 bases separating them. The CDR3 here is CASSQDTNYGYTF. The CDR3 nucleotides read TGCGCCAGCAGCCAGGACACCAACTATGGCTACACCTTC.

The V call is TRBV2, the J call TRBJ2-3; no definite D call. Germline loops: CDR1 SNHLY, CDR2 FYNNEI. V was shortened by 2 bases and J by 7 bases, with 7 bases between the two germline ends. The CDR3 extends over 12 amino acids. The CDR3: CASSERANTQYF. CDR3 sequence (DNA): TGTGCCAGCAGTGAAAGGGCCAATACGCAGTATTTT.

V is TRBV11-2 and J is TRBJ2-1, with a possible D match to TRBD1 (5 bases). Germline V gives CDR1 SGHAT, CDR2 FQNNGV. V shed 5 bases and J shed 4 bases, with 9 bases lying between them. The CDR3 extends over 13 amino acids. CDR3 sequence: CASSPTEYNEQFF. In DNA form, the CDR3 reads TGTGCCAGCAGCCCGACAGAGTACAATGAGCAGTTCTTC.

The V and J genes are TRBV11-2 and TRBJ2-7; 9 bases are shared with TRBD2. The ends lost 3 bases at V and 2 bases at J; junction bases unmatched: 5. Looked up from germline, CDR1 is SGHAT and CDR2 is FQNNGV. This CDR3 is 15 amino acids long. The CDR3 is CASSFRLAEPYEQYF. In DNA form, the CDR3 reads TGTGCCAGCAGCTTTCGACTAGCGGAGCCCTACGAGCAGTACTTC. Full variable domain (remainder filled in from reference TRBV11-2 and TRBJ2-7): EAGVAQSPRYKIIEKRQSVAFWCNPISGHATLYWYQQILGQGPKLLIQFQNNGVVDDSQLPKDRFSAERLKGVDSTLKIQPAKLEDSAVYLCASSFRLAEPYEQYFGPGTRLTVT.

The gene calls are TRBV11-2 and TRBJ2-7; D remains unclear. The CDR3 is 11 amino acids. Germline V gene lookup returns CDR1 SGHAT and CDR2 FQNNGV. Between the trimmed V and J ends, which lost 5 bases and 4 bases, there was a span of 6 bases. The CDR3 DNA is TGTGCCAGCAGCGCCCCGTACGAGCAGTACTTC. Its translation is CASSAPYEQYF.

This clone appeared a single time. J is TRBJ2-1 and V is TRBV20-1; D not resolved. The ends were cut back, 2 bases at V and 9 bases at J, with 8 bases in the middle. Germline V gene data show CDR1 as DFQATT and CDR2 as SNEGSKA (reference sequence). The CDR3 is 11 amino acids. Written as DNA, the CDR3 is TGCAGTGCTAGACTAGGGCTTGAGCAGTTCTTC. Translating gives CSARLGLEQFF.

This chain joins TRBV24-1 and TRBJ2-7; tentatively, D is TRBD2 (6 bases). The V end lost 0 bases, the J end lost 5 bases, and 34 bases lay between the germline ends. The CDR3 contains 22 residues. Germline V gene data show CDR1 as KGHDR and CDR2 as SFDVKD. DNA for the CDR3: TGTGCCACCAGTGATTTGGTCCGGACCCGATCTACGACGGGCGGGATGCGCCACGAGCAGTACTTC. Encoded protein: CATSDLVRTRSTTGGMRHEQYF.

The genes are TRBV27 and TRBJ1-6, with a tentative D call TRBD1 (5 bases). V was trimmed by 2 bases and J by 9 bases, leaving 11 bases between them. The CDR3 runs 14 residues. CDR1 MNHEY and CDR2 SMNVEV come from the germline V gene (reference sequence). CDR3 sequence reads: CASSLNGGGSPLHF. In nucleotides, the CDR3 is TGTGCCAGCAGTTTAAATGGGGGGGGTTCACCCCTCCACTTT.

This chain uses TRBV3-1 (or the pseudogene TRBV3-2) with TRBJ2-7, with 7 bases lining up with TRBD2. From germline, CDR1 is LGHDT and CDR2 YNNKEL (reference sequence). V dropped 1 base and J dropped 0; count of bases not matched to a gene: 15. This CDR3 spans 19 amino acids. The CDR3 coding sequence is TGTGCCAGCAGCCAAGTTCGTCGCTCCCTGCGGGAGATCTCCTACGAGCAGTACTTC. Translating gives CASSQVRRSLREISYEQYF.

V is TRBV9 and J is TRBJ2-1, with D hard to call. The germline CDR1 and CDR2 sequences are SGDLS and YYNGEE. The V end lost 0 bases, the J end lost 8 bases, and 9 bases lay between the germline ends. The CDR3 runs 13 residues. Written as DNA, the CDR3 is TGTGCCAGCAGCGTAGTCGAGGTGGATGAGCAGTTCTTC. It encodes CASSVVEVDEQFF.

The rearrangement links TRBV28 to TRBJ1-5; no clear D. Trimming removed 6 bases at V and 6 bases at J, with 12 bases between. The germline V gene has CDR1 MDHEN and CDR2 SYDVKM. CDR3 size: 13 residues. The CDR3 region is CASRAGFRQPQHF. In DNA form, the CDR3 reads TGTGCCAGCAGGGCAGGTTTTCGTCAGCCCCAGCATTTT.

CDR3 in DNA: TGTGCCAGCAGTTTACAGGGGGCAAAAGAGACCCAGTACTTC. Amino acids: CASSLQGAKETQYF. V and J are TRBV5-4 and TRBJ2-5; TRBD1 matches 9 bases. This CDR3 spans 14 amino acids. J gave up 3 bases and V 5 bases, and 5 bases lay outside the gene matches. Per germline, CDR1 SGHNT and CDR2 YYREEE (reference sequence).

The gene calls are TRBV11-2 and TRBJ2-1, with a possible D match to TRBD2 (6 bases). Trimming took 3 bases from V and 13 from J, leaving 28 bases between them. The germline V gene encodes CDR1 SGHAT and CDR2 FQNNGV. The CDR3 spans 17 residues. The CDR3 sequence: CASSLEGGDSRRELQFF. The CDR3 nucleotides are TGTGCCAGCAGCTTGGAGGGCGGCGACTCCCGAAGGGAACTCCAGTTCTTC.

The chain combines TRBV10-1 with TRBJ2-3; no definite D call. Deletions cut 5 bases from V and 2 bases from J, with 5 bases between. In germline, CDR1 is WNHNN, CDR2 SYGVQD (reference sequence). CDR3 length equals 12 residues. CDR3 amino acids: CASSSHTDTQYF. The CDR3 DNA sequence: TGCGCCAGCAGTTCCCACACAGATACGCAGTATTTT.

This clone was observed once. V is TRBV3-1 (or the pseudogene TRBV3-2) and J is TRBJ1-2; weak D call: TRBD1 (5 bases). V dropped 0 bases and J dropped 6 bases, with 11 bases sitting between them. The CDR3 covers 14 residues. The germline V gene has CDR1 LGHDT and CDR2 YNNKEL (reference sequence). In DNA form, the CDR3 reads TGTGCCAGCAGCCAAGATGGCCGGGGCGATGGCTACACCTTC. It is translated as CASSQDGRGDGYTF.

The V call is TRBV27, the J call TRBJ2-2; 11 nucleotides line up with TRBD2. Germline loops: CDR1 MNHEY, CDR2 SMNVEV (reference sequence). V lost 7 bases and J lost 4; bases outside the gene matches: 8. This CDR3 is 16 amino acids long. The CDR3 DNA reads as TGTGCCAGCACAACATTAGCGGGAGGGAGCACCGGGGAGCTGTTTTTT. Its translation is CASTTLAGGSTGELFF.

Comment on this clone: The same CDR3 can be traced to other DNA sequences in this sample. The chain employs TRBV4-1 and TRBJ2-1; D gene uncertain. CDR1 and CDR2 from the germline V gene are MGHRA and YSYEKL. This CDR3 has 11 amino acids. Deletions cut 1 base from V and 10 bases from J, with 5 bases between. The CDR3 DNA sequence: TGCGCCAGCAGCCAAGTAGGGGAGCAGTTCTTC. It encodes CASSQVGEQFF.